The 6 T cell receptor beta chains reported below all come from one sample, sequenced in a study of T cell responses to AZD1222 COVID-19 vaccine. The table came from immunoSEQ multiplex PCR; TCRdb's copy has only in-frame clones and leaves some out. The sample shows some 170,000 clones, about 88% of them seen only once. Sample: peripheral blood, taken on day 0 of AZD1222 vaccination. The receptors originated from an adult in good health.

The genes are TRBV5-1 and TRBJ1-1; D call uncertain. Germline CDR1 reads SGHRS; CDR2 reads YFSETQ. Trimming pared 7 bases from V and 1 base from J, leaving 8 bases between. The CDR3 sequence is 12 residues long. In DNA, the CDR3 is TGCGCCAGCTCAGTTGCGAACACTGAAGCTTTCTTT. Its protein is CASSVANTEAFF.

This chain connects TRBV28 to TRBJ1-4; 9 bases line up with TRBD1. The germline CDR1 and CDR2 sequences are MDHEN and SYDVKM. After removal of 6 bases from V and 8 bases from J, the junction contained 10 bases not matched to a gene. The CDR3 contains 15 residues. The CDR3 here is CASSQPQGAREKLFF. CDR3 DNA sequence: TGTGCCAGCAGCCAACCACAGGGGGCTAGGGAAAAACTGTTTTTT.

A few counts support this clone. This chain uses TRBV12-3 or TRBV12-4 with TRBJ2-7, with D maybe TRBD2 (6 bases). The CDR3 spans 12 residues. The germline V and J ends were trimmed by 6 bases and 7 bases, with 13 bases remaining between them. As DNA, the CDR3 is TGTGCCAGCAGCCTCGGCGGGGTGGAGCAGTACTTC. Its translation is CASSLGGVEQYF.

The chain couples TRBV18 to TRBJ1-1; D remains ambiguous. The CDR3 has 16 amino acids. The germline V gene has CDR1 KGHSH and CDR2 LQKENI. Deletions cut 4 bases from V and 0 bases from J, with 15 bases between. The CDR3 region is CASSLGVGVVNTEAFF. The CDR3 DNA follows: TGTGCCAGCTCACTCGGGGTTGGGGTGGTGAACACTGAAGCTTTCTTT.

The chain combines TRBV10-2 with TRBJ1-5; a weak D match, TRBD1 (5 bases). Germline V gene lookup returns CDR1 WSHSY and CDR2 SAAADI. The CDR3 runs 14 residues. Trimming cost V 2 bases and J 4 bases, with 9 bases left between them. CDR3 in DNA: TGCGCCAGCAGTGAGGGTGAGGGGAATCAGCCCCAGCATTTT. It encodes CASSEGEGNQPQHF.

The chain combines TRBV18 with TRBJ2-2; D uncertain. The ends were cut back, 6 bases at V and 4 bases at J, with 12 bases in the middle. Per germline, CDR1 KGHSH and CDR2 LQKENI. This CDR3 has 14 residues. The CDR3 DNA reads TGTGCCAGCTCCCCTGATTGGTCCACCGGGGAGCTGTTTTTT. Translating it yields CASSPDWSTGELFF.